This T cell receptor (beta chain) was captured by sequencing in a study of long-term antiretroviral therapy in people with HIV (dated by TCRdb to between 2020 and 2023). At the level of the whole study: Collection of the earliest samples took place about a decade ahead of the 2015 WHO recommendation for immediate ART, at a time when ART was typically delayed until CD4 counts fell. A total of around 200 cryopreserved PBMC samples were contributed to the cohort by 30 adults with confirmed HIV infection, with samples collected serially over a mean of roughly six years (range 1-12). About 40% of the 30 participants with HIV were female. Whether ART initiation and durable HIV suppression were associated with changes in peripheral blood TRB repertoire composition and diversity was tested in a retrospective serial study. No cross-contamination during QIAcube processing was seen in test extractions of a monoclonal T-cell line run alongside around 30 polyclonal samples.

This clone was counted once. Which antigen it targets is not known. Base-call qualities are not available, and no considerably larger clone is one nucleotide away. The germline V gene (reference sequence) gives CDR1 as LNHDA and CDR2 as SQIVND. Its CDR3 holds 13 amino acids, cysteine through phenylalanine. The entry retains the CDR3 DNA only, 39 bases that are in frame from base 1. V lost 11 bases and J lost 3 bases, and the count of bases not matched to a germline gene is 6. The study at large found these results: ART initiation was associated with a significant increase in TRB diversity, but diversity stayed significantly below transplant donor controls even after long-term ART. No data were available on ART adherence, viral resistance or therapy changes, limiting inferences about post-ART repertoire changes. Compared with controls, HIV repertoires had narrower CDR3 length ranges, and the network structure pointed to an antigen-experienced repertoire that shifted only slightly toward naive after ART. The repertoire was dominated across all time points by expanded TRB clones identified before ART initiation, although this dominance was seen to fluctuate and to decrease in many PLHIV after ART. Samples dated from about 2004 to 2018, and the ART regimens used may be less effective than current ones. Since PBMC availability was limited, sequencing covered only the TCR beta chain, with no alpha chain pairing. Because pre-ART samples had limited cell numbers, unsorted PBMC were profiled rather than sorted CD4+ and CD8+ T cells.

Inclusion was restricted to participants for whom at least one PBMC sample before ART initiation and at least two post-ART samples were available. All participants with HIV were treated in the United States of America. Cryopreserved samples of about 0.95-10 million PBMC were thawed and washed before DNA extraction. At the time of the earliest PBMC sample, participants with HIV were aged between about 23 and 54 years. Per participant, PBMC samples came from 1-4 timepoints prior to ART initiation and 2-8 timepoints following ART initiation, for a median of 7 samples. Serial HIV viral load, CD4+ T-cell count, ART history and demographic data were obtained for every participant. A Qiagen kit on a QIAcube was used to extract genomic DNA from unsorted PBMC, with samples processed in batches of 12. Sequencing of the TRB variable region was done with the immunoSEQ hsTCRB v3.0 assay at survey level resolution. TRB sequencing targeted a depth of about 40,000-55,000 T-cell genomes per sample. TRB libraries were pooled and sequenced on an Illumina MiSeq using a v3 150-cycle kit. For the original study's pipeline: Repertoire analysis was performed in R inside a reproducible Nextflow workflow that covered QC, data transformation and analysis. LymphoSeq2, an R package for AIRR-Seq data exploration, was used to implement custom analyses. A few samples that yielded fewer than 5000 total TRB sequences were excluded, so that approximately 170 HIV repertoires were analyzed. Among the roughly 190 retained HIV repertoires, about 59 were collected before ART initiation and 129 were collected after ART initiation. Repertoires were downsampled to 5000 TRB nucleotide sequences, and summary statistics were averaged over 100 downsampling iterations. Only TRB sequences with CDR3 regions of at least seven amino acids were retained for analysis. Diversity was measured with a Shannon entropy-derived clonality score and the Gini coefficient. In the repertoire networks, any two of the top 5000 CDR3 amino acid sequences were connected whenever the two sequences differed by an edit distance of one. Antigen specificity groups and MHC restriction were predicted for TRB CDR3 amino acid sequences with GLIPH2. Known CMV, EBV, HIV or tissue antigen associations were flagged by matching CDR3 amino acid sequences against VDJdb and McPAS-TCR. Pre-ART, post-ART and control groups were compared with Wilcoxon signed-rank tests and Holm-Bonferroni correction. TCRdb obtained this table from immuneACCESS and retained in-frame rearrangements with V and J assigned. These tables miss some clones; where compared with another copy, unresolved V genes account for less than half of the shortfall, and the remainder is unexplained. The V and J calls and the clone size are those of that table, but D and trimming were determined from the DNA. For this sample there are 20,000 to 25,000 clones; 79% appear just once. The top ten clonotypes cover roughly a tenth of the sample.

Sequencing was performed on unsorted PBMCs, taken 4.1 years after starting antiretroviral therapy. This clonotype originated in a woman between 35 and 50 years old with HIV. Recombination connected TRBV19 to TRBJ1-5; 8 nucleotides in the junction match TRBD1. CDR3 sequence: CASKDRDNQPQHF. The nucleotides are TGTGCCTCCAAGGACAGGGACAATCAGCCCCAGCATTTT.